These 18 T cell receptor beta chains share one sample of origin, sequenced in a study of T cell responses to AZD1222 COVID-19 vaccine. TCRdb's copy holds only in-frame clones and misses some; the assay was immunoSEQ multiplex PCR. There are some 190,000 clones in the sample; roughly 91% occur only once, and roughly 2% lies in the top ten. The sample here was peripheral blood, taken 28 days after the second AZD1222 dose. All receptors come from an adult who received the AZD1222 COVID-19 vaccine.

This clone was detected only a few times. The chain couples TRBV15 to TRBJ1-4; possibly TRBD1 for D (6 bases). CDR1 and CDR2 (germline): LNHNV, YYDKDF (reference sequence). V lost 3 bases to trimming and J lost 7 bases, with 15 bases between them. The CDR3 sequence is 15 residues long. Here the CDR3 DNA reads TGTGCCACCAGCAGGGGCGGGACATCCGGTGAAAAACTGTTTTTT. It translates to CATSRGGTSGEKLFF.

The genes are TRBV3-1 (or the pseudogene TRBV3-2) and TRBJ1-1, with D hard to call. Germline values: CDR1 LGHDT, CDR2 YNNKEL (reference sequence). This CDR3 contains 13 residues. CDR3 residues: CAKFPRQNTEAFF. The CDR3 nucleotides read TGTGCTAAGTTCCCCAGGCAAAACACTGAAGCTTTCTTT.

V gene TRBV18 combines with J gene TRBJ2-7; TRBD1 agrees at 8 bases. Per germline, CDR1 KGHSH and CDR2 LQKENI. V was pared by 3 bases and J by 6 bases, with 10 bases of the junction left unmatched. This CDR3 contains 15 residues. CDR3 DNA sequence: TGTGCCAGCTCACCCCGGAACAGGGGGGCGGGCGAGCAGTACTTC. Protein: CASSPRNRGAGEQYF.

This sequence joins TRBV2 and TRBJ1-5; D unresolved. CDR1 SNHLY and CDR2 FYNNEI come from the germline V gene. Between the trimmed V and J ends, which lost 3 bases and 2 bases, there was a span of 20 bases. The CDR3 contains 18 residues. The CDR3 here is CASSEGGPTSGGNQPQHF. CDR3 bases: TGTGCCAGCAGTGAGGGTGGGCCGACCTCTGGGGGCAATCAGCCCCAGCATTTT.

The V and J genes are TRBV4-3 and TRBJ1-4; TRBD1 might be the D (5 bases). Trimming took 0 bases from V and 5 from J, leaving 16 bases between them. Germline CDR1 and CDR2: LGHNA and YSLEER. The CDR3 is made up of 17 amino acids. The CDR3 spells CASSQDGGGSENEKLFF. CDR3 bases: TGCGCCAGCAGCCAAGATGGGGGGGGGTCCGAAAATGAAAAACTGTTTTTT.

CDR3 amino acids: CASSLAGQGNYGYTF. CDR3 DNA sequence: TGCGCCAGCAGCCTGGCGGGGCAGGGGAACTATGGCTACACCTTC. This sequence joins TRBV4-3 and TRBJ1-2; D is possibly TRBD1 (6 bases). CDR1 is LGHNA, CDR2 YSLEER, per germline. V was trimmed by 4 bases and J by 2 bases, leaving 14 bases between them. CDR3 length: 15 residues.

The chain links TRBV7-8 to TRBJ2-5; unclear D gene. The CDR3 runs 12 residues. Germline V gene sequence: CDR1 SGHVS, CDR2 FQNEAQ. Trimming shortened V by 6 bases and J by 5 bases, and 10 bases separated the two germline ends. CDR3 nucleotide sequence: TGTGCCAGCAGTTTTGGGTTTGAGACCCAGTACTTC. Encoded protein: CASSFGFETQYF.

J is TRBJ1-2 and V is TRBV7-3; 7 positions agree with TRBD1. The length of the CDR3 is 13 residues. The V segment lost 5 bases and the J segment 9 bases; nucleotides outside the gene matches: 9. Germline lookup yields CDR1 SGHTA and CDR2 FQGTGA. CDR3 region: CASSRGQSESYTF. The CDR3 nucleotides are TGTGCCAGCAGCCGGGGACAGAGCGAGAGCTACACCTTC.

The chain recombines TRBV24-1 with TRBJ2-1; 8 bases are a match to TRBD1. Germline CDR1 and CDR2: KGHDR and SFDVKD. This CDR3 spans 14 amino acids. J gave up 8 bases and V 5 bases, and 7 bases lay outside the gene matches. This chain's CDR3 is CATSGQDRVDEQFF. In DNA, the CDR3 is TGTGCCACCAGTGGTCAGGACAGGGTTGATGAGCAGTTCTTC.

This sequence joins TRBV3-1 (or the pseudogene TRBV3-2) and TRBJ1-6, with D possibly being TRBD1 (6 bases). The ends were cut back, 10 bases at V and 5 bases at J, with 15 bases in the middle. Per germline, CDR1 LGHDT and CDR2 YNNKEL (reference sequence). CDR3 length: 14 amino acids. CDR3 sequence (DNA): TGTGCCACCCGCGGTCCAGGGGATAATTCACCCCTCCACTTT. As protein: CATRGPGDNSPLHF.

The sample holds a few counts of this clone. The chain combines TRBV10-3 with TRBJ2-1; no definite D call. Germline loops: CDR1 ENHRY, CDR2 SYGVKD. The CDR3 extends over 13 amino acids. The V end lost 7 bases, the J end lost 3 bases, and 10 bases lay between the germline ends. As DNA, the CDR3 is TGTGCCATCAAGGGCGAACACTACAATGAGCAGTTCTTC. Residues: CAIKGEHYNEQFF.

As DNA, the CDR3 is TGTGCCATCAGTCTAAAGGGCACTAGCGGGGGATTCACAGATACGCAGTATTTT. Protein product: CAISLKGTSGGFTDTQYF. The chain is built from TRBV10-3 and TRBJ2-3; 11 bases align to TRBD2. V dropped 5 bases and J dropped 2; count of bases not matched to a gene: 12. From germline, CDR1 is ENHRY and CDR2 SYGVKD. This CDR3 is built from 18 residues.

CDR3 in amino acids: CASSLGQETYEQYF. The DNA of the CDR3 is TGTGCCAGCAGCCTTGGACAGGAAACCTACGAGCAGTACTTC. This chain uses TRBV28 with TRBJ2-7; 7 bases map to TRBD1. Losses at the gene ends were 6 bases for V and 2 bases for J; bases not matched to a gene: 7. The CDR3 runs to 14 residues. Germline V gene sequence: CDR1 MDHEN, CDR2 SYDVKM.

The chain uses TRBV18 and TRBJ2-7, with 7 bases aligning to TRBD1. The V and J ends lost 3 bases and 6 bases, in that order; junction bases with no gene match: 5. This CDR3 is 13 amino acids long. The germline gives CDR1 KGHSH, CDR2 LQKENI. The CDR3 loop reads CASSPDRVSEQYF. The CDR3 region has the DNA TGTGCCAGCTCACCCGACAGGGTCTCCGAGCAGTACTTC.

V is TRBV28 and J is TRBJ1-4; TRBD1 matches 9 bases. Germline V gene data show CDR1 as MDHEN and CDR2 as SYDVKM. The CDR3 totals 14 residues. Unmatched junction bases numbered 6, after V lost 7 bases and J lost 6 bases. CDR3 sequence: CASTPRDRDEKLFF. Written as DNA, the CDR3 is TGTGCCAGCACTCCCAGGGACAGGGATGAAAAACTGTTTTTT.

The J gene is TRBJ2-1, the V gene TRBV11-1, with a possible D match to TRBD1 (6 bases). Trimming shortened V by 5 bases and J by 0 bases, and 11 bases separated the two germline ends. CDR1 is SGHAT, CDR2 FQDESV, per germline (reference sequence). The CDR3 spans 15 residues. The CDR3 here is CASSLGQNSYNEQFF. CDR3 coding DNA: TGTGCCAGCAGCCTGGGACAAAACTCCTACAATGAGCAGTTCTTC.

The rearrangement joins TRBV7-8 to TRBJ1-1, with D uncertain. V was shortened by 4 bases and J by 1 base, with 16 bases between the two germline ends. The CDR3 is 16 amino acids. Germline V lookup: CDR1 SGHVS, CDR2 FQNEAQ. DNA for the CDR3: TGTGCCAGCAGCTCCATGGTGGGGTTAGCGAACACTGAAGCTTTCTTT. Amino acid sequence: CASSSMVGLANTEAFF. The whole variable domain, remainder taken from reference TRBV7-8 and TRBJ1-1, is GAGVSQSPRYKVAKRGQDVALRCDPISGHVSLFWYQQALGQGPEFLTYFQNEAQLDKSGLPSDRFFAERPEGSVSTLKIQRTQQEDSAVYLCASSSMVGLANTEAFFGQGTRLTVV.

The gene calls are TRBV5-4 and TRBJ2-5; 7 bases map to TRBD1. The V gene's germline CDR1 is SGHNT and CDR2 YYREEE (reference sequence). The ends lost 2 bases at V and 3 bases at J; junction bases unmatched: 1. There are 13 residues in the CDR3. CDR3 region: CASSFDREETQYF. DNA of the CDR3: TGTGCCAGCAGCTTCGACAGGGAAGAGACCCAGTACTTC.